These T cell receptor beta chains were read from a single sample in a study of cytomegalovirus exposure and HLA in healthy donors. This table comes from immunoSEQ multiplex PCR, and its TCRdb copy is limited to in-frame clones, with some not included. The repertoire holds 110,000 or so clones, with approximately 83% as singletons. Sequences were obtained from PBMCs. The receptors here all came from a woman aged 18-29 years in good health and CMV-seronegative. CDR3s include the opening cysteine and the closing phenylalanine or tryptophan. D genes are given only for firm matches. Only some rows state a clone size, as once, few, many or a class for expanded clones.

TRBJ1-5,TRBD1,TRBV28,-,13,TGTGCCAGCGCCTGGGACAGACTTGAAGCCCAGCATTTT,CASAWDRLEAQHF
TRBJ1-2,-,TRBV15,-,15,TGTGCCACCAGCAGAGATCCTCAGGGACATCAAGGCTACACCTTC,CATSRDPQGHQGYTF
TRBJ2-3,-,TRBV5-6,-,13,TGTGCCAGCAGCTTTGTGGGCCCAGATACGCAGTATTTT,CASSFVGPDTQYF
TRBJ1-1,-,TRBV14,-,13,TGTGCCAGCAGCCAATACATGAACACTGAAGCTTTCTTT,CASSQYMNTEAFF
TRBJ2-1,-,TRBV11-3,-,13,TGTGCCAGCAGCTTAGATCTAGGCGATGAGCAGTTCTTC,CASSLDLGDEQFF
TRBJ2-5,-,TRBV5-4,-,14,TGTGCCAGCAGCTTGCCAGGACTACATGAGACCCAGTACTTC,CASSLPGLHETQYF
TRBJ1-2,-,TRBV28,-,14,TGTGCCAGCAGTTTCAAGGACACCTTCTATGGCTACACCTTC,CASSFKDTFYGYTF
TRBJ2-7,TRBD2,TRBV6-1,-,15,TGTGCCAGCAGTGGACTAGCGGACGCTTACTACGAGCAGTACTTC,CASSGLADAYYEQYF
TRBJ2-7,-,TRBV10-3,-,16,TGTGCCATCAGTGAAAAAACGGAGTTCCGAATGGACGAGCAGTACTTC,CAISEKTEFRMDEQYF
TRBJ1-5,-,TRBV19,-,13,TGTGCCAGTAGTATCAGGGCCCGCCAGCCCCAGCATTTT,CASSIRARQPQHF
TRBJ1-4,TRBD1,TRBV5-1,-,15,TGCGCCAGCAGCTTGGGGACAGGGGTTAATGAAAAACTGTTTTTT,CASSLGTGVNEKLFF
TRBJ1-4,-,TRBV25-1,-,18,TGTGCCAGCGGGTTCAAGTCCGGGGGAGTTGCAACTAATGAAAAACTGTTTTTT,CASGFKSGGVATNEKLFF
TRBJ1-3,TRBD1,TRBV5-1,-,17,TGCGCCAGCAGCTTGGGACAGACAGGGGGCTCCGGAAACACCATATATTTT,CASSLGQTGGSGNTIYF
TRBJ1-2,-,TRBV6-5,-,15,TGTGCCAGCAGTTACTCGGTAGGAGGCTATTATGGCTACACCTTC,CASSYSVGGYYGYTF
TRBJ2-6,TRBD1,TRBV28,once,18,TGTGCCAGCAGTTTATTTTGGGACAGCGACTCTGGGGCCAACGTCCTGACTTTC,CASSLFWDSDSGANVLTF
TRBJ2-5,TRBD1,TRBV7-7,-,15,TGTGCCAGCAGCCCAAACAGGGGGTTCCGAGGGACCCAGTACTTC,CASSPNRGFRGTQYF
TRBJ2-1,TRBD1,TRBV6-5,-,15,TGTGCCAGCAGTTACGTGGGACAGGCCCACAATGAGCAGTTCTTC,CASSYVGQAHNEQFF
TRBJ1-2,-,TRBV7-2,-,12,TGTGCCAGCAGCTTATATAGAGATGGCTACACCTTC,CASSLYRDGYTF
TRBJ1-2,-,TRBV5-1,once,13,TGCGCCAGCAGCTTGGAGGCAGGCTATGGCTACACCTTC,CASSLEAGYGYTF
TRBJ1-6,TRBD1,TRBV2,-,16,TGTGCCAGCAGTCTGGACAGGGGGTACTATAATTCACCCCTCCACTTT,CASSLDRGYYNSPLHF
TRBJ2-3,TRBD2,TRBV4-2,-,16,TGTGCCAGCAGCCCAATAGCGGGAGGGTTCACAGATACGCAGTATTTT,CASSPIAGGFTDTQYF
TRBJ2-7,-,TRBV28,-,14,TGTGCCAGCAGCACTCCAGGGAAGGGTTACGAGCAGTACTTC,CASSTPGKGYEQYF
TRBJ1-1,-,TRBV4-3,few,14,TGCGCCAGCAGCCAAGATCTCCGGGTTTTGGAAGCTTTCTTT,CASSQDLRVLEAFF
TRBJ1-1,-,TRBV29-1,-,10,TGCAGCGTTGTAACTGCTGAAGCTTTCTTT,CSVVTAEAFF
TRBJ1-5,-,TRBV10-1,once,14,TGCGCCAGCCGAGAGGACAAGAACAATCAGCCCCAGCATTTT,CASREDKNNQPQHF
TRBJ2-7,TRBD1,TRBV5-5,-,15,TGTGCCAGCAAGACGGCGGGACAGGGGGACTACGAGCAGTACTTC,CASKTAGQGDYEQYF
TRBJ1-6,-,TRBV27,-,13,TGTGCCAGCAGTTTGAACAGAGGGTCACCCCTCCACTTT,CASSLNRGSPLHF
TRBJ2-6,TRBD1,TRBV19,few,14,TGTGCCAGTCGAGACAGGGCTGGGGCCAACGTCCTGACTTTC,CASRDRAGANVLTF
TRBJ2-7,TRBD2,TRBV19,-,15,TGTGCCAGTAGTGGAGGCGGGGGTTTTACCTACGAGCAGTACTTC,CASSGGGGFTYEQYF
TRBJ1-1,-,TRBV11-2,-,14,TGTGCCAGCAACATAGGGGGATGGGGCACTGAAGCTTTCTTT,CASNIGGWGTEAFF
TRBJ1-1,TRBD1,TRBV29-1,once,11,TGCAGCGTCTGGGACAGGGCGGAAGCTTTCTTT,CSVWDRAEAFF
TRBJ1-2,TRBD1,TRBV7-2,-,16,TGTGCCAGCAGCTCAATCTTACGACAGGGGCAGAATGGCTACACCTTC,CASSSILRQGQNGYTF
TRBJ2-4,TRBD1,TRBV28,-,14,TGTGCCAGCAGGGCCAGGGGGTCAAAAAACATTCAGTACTTC,CASRARGSKNIQYF